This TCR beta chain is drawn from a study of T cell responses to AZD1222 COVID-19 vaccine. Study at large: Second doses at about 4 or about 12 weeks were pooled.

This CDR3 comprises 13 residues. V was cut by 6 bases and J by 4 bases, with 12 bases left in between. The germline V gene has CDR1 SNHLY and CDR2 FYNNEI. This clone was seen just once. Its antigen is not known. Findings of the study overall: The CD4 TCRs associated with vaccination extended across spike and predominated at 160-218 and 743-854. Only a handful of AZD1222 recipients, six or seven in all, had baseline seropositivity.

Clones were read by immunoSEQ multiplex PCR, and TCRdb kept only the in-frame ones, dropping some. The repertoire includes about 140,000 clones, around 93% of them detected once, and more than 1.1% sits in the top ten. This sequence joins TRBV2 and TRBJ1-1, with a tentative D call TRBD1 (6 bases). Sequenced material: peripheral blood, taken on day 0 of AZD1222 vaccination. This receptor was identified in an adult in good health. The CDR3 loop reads CASRTTGGTEAFF. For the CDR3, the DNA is TGTGCCAGCAGGACGACAGGTGGCACTGAAGCTTTCTTT.